This T cell receptor (beta chain) emerged from a study of T cells and Merkel cell carcinoma outcomes (dated by TCRdb to 2018 to 2020). Study-level background: The study looked at whether the tumor T-cell repertoire and T-cell density could predict clinical outcome in patients with Merkel cell carcinoma.

The library was obtained by the immunoSEQ multiplex PCR assay. TCRdb obtained this table from immuneACCESS and retained in-frame rearrangements with V and J assigned. These tables miss some clones; where compared with another copy, unresolved V genes account for less than half of the shortfall, and the remainder is unexplained. Within this sample are more than 7,500 clones, with approximately 81% of them counted one time only. The ten largest clones represent about 2.5% of the sample. The paper as a whole reports these results and caveats: The combination of T-cell repertoire features and T-cell density was reported to predict clinical outcomes in patients with Merkel cell carcinoma.

Turning to this clone: The clone's antigen remains unknown. The record has no base qualities; no much larger clone is one base away.

The samples were obtained from people who had Merkel cell carcinoma. The junction carries 9 bases between V and J, which are trimmed by 7 bases and 9 bases respectively. From its cysteine to its phenylalanine, the CDR3 spans 11 amino acids. Only the CDR3 part of the read is kept: 33 bases, read in frame from the first base. CDR1 and CDR2 (LNHDA, SQIVND) derive from the germline V gene (reference sequence). The chain is made from TRBV19 and TRBJ2-2; TRBD2 is possibly the D segment (6 matching bases). This TCR was recovered from a human donor with Merkel cell carcinoma. What was sequenced was tumor tissue from Merkel cell carcinoma. Here the CDR3 is given as CASTRGRELFF. The DNA sequence is given as TGTGCCAGTACCCGGGGGAGGGAGCTGTTTTTT.